This T cell receptor beta chain was retrieved from a study of blood T cells in healthy people across ages. General study points: Per-million-T-cell TCR beta diversity fell roughly linearly with age. The donors' CMV status was not determined, possibly confounding changes in expanded clonotypes.

Points on this clonotype: Its antigen is unknown.

Every donor provided roughly 10 milliliters of peripheral blood. Per sample, at least 5 micrograms of total RNA were extracted. A sample-barcoded 5' primer and a J-beta primer mix were used in a second PCR of about 7 to 12 cycles. Each CDR3 protein gets one entry after TCRdb re-called the 5' RACE reads with MiXCR. The data show 1.5 million to 2 million distinct CDR3 sequences, less than 50% seen once. Per germline, CDR1 SNHLY and CDR2 FYNNEI. With 2 bases clipped from V and 6 bases from J, the junction kept 1 base outside the gene matches. This CDR3 has 14 residues. Sample: blood. The sequence derives from a woman aged 40 to 50 in good health. The chain recombines TRBV2 with TRBJ2-3, with TRBD2 matching 11 bases. The CDR3, as DNA: TGTGCCAGCAGTGAATCTAGCGGGGGGGATACGCAGTATTTT. It codes for CASSESSGGDTQYF. Looking up the rest from reference TRBV2 and TRBJ2-3 gives the full variable domain: EPEVTQTPSHQVTQMGQEVILRCVPISNHLYFYWYRQILGQKVEFLVSFYNNEISEKSEIFDDQFSVERPDGSNFTLKIRSTKLEDSAMYFCASSESSGGDTQYFGPGTRLTVL.